Listed below are T cell receptor beta chains from one sample, sequenced in a study of T cells after yellow fever vaccination. TCRdb called the 5' RACE reads again in MiXCR, with one record for every CDR3 protein. In the table there are 400,000 or so distinct CDR3 sequences, 6.2% of which are singletons. The starting material was PBMCs, obtained 5 days after the yellow fever booster vaccination. These receptors all come from a man aged 25 to 45 who received the YFV17D yellow fever vaccine. CDR3s leave out the opening cysteine and the closing phenylalanine or tryptophan. Some rows have no size entry. The others give once, few or many, or a class for an expanded clone.

TRBV7-2 few ASSPSPLRTTDTQY
TRBV29-1 many SVPGDRTLSYNEQF
TRBV7-9 many ASSPAGTSAWELF
TRBV5-1 few ASSLGDPSTDTQY
TRBV7-2 few ASSLAPAGGLSSYNEQF
TRBV3-1 many ASSPSRAVDYNEQF
TRBV5-1 - ASSRRGTNSYNEQF
TRBV27 many ASSEQGAVDTQY
TRBV5-1 few ASSLPGTSAKSYEQY
TRBV7-8 few ASSLGDPQY
TRBV4-2 - ASSQDKAFGYT
TRBV20-1 few SASAGTSGSGANVLT
TRBV5-1 few ASTPEQGTDTQY
TRBV10-3 - AIRGGGTNTGELF
TRBV5-4 many ASTSNDLLNSPLH
TRBV9 many ASSVGVGSATYEQY
TRBV12-3/TRBV12-4 many ASSLVGRNEQF
TRBV7-2 many ASSLGLGGYNEQF
TRBV7-2 many ASSPGFRAGKETQY
TRBV5-5 many ASSLSPTSYNEQF
TRBV25-1 few ASKVGGPYNEQF
TRBV24-1 - ATSDYRADQPQH
TRBV19 few ASTHAGVHEQY
TRBV27 - ASSPGQGQTLYNSPLH
TRBV6-1 few ASREPGIRWSPLH
TRBV5-4 few ASSLGGFSSYEQY